The T cell receptor (beta chain) under discussion was sequenced for a study of identical twins. Study conclusions and caveats: Models predicted too little out-of-frame TCR alpha sharing in monozygotic twins.

The CDR3 is made up of 12 amino acids. Between the trimmed V and J ends, which lost 7 bases and 15 bases, there was a span of 19 bases. CDR1 is MNHEY, CDR2 SVGEGT, per germline. Each cDNA held unique molecular identifiers, and template switching gave it a universal primer site. TCRdb reanalysed the 5' RACE reads using MiXCR and keeps one entry per CDR3 protein. Of some 240,000 distinct CDR3 sequences listed, 8% to 11% are singletons. This clonotype was picked up many times. Its antigen remains unidentified. The rearrangement links TRBV6-2 or TRBV6-3 to TRBJ2-1; possible D gene TRBD1, 5 bases. The sample taken for sequencing was memory T cells sorted from blood. The receptor was derived from a man aged 50-60 years in good health. As DNA, the CDR3 is TGTGCCAGCACCCGCCAGGGTTTTAGGCTGTTCTTC. Amino acids: CASTRQGFRLFF.